Sequencing of this TCR beta chain was carried out in a study of CD8 T cells in ankylosing spondylitis (TCRdb year 2017). Concerning the study at large: The study set out to find disease-linked TCR variants by profiling T cell receptor beta repertoires in ankylosing spondylitis patients and healthy donors. Peripheral blood was sampled, and synovial fluid was additionally collected from ankylosing spondylitis patients. In total, the full study cohort was made up of 95 to 110 healthy donors and roughly 27 ankylosing spondylitis patients. Study-wide findings and limitations: Blood from ankylosing spondylitis patients appeared to be characterized by a TCR beta motif made up of 8 or 9 highly homologous amino acid variants. In peripheral blood, the disease-linked clones were found at relatively low frequencies and had a CD8+ phenotype. Significant enrichment of the disease-linked clones was reported in matched synovial fluid samples from ankylosing spondylitis patients. Some of the motif variants had been reported before in the synovial fluid and blood of reactive arthritis patients, a finding that suggests common disease-initiation mechanisms.

According to the germline V gene, CDR1 reads SQVTM and CDR2 reads ANQGSEA. The CDR3 goes from the cysteine to the phenylalanine over 14 residues. Here the CDR3 DNA is all that survives: 42 bases in frame from base 1. Trimming accounts for 3 bases at V and 3 bases at J, while the number of junction bases matched to no gene is 5. This clonotype has a handful of counts. What this receptor recognizes is not known. No much larger clone exists at a distance of one base, and base qualities are not known. Sequencing instrument: Illumina HiSeq 2500. Quantitative 5'-RACE with molecular barcodes was used to prepare TCR beta libraries. The published analysis was carried out like this. A new computational method based on a probabilistic model of VDJ rearrangement was used to identify disease-linked TCR variants. Through fastp at Q25 and MiXCR, TCRdb rebuilt clones from the public reads, retaining in-frame beta chains. Rows are combined by CDR3 protein, so each entry shows the most common genes and DNA. The V and J calls reflect TCRdb's pipeline rather than the authors' work. In this sample the table shows around 450,000 distinct CDR3 sequences, roughly 26% of which occur a single time. Of the sample, under 0.9% is held by the ten largest clones.

Source material: blood, either unsorted or a sorted T cell fraction (not recorded which). Rearrangement joined TRBV29-1 to TRBJ1-3; a stretch of 7 junction bases matches TRBD1. This receptor was obtained from a male donor with ankylosing spondylitis. The encoded CDR3 is CSVEETGYGNTIYF. The DNA is TGCAGCGTTGAGGAGACAGGGTATGGAAACACCATATATTTT.